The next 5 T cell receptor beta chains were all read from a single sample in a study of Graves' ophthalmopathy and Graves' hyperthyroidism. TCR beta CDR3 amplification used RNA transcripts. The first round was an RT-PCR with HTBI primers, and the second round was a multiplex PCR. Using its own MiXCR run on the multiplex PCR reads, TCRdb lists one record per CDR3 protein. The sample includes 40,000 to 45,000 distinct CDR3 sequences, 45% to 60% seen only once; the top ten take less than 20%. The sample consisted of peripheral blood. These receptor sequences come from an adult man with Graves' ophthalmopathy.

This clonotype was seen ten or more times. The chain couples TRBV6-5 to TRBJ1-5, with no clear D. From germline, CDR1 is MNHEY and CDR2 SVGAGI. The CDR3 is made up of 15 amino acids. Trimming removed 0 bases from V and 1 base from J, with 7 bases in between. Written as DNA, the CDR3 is TGTGCCAGCAGTTACTCCGGGAGAAGCAATCAGCCCCAGCATTTT. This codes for CASSYSGRSNQPQHF.

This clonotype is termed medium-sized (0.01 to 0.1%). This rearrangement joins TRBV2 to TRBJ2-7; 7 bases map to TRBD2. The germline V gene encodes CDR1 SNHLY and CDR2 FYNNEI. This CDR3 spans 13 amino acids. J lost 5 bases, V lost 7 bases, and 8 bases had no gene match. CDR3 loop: CASKGREYHEQYF. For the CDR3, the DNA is TGTGCCAGCAAGGGGCGGGAGTATCACGAGCAGTACTTC.

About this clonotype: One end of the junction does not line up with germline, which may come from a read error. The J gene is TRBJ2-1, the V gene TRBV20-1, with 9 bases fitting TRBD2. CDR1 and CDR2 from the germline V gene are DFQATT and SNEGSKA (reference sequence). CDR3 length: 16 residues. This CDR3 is CGAMRGGGTVYVEQSF. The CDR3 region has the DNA TGCGGTGCTATGCGGGGGGGCGGGACTGTATATGTTGAGCAGTCCTTC.

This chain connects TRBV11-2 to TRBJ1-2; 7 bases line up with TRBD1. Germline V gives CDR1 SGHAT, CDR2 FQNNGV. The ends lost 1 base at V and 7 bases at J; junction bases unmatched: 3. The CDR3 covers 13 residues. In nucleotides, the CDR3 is TGTGCCAGCAGCTTAGCGAGACAGGGTGGCTACACCTTC. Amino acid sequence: CASSLARQGGYTF.

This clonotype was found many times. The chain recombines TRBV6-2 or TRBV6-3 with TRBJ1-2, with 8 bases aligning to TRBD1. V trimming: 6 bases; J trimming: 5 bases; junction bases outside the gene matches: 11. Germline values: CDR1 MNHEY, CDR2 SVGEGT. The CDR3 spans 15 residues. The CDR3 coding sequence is TGTGCCAGCAGCCACCCCGGGACAGGCTCATATGGCTACACCTTC. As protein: CASSHPGTGSYGYTF.